The 9 T cell receptor beta chains listed next were all sequenced from one sample in a study of blood T cells in healthy people across ages. The authors ran a second PCR of roughly 6 to 12 cycles using a sample-barcoded 5' primer and a J-beta primer mix. TCRdb analysed the 5' RACE reads with MiXCR anew, one entry per CDR3 protein. The table lists about 1.4 million distinct CDR3 sequences, 55% to 75% of them singletons, with over 5% in the top ten. The sample consisted of blood. Receptor source: a man between 18 and 35 years old in good health.

V gene TRBV5-5 combines with J gene TRBJ1-5, with D uncertain. This CDR3 has 17 amino acids. Trimming removed 4 bases at V and 2 bases at J, with 19 bases between. Germline-derived CDR1 and CDR2 are SGHKS and YYEKEE (reference sequence). The CDR3 reads CASSRSPSSVGNQPQHF. For the CDR3, the DNA is TGTGCCAGCAGCCGATCCCCGAGCTCCGTAGGCAATCAGCCCCAGCATTTT.

This clonotype was found a few times. The chain couples TRBV29-1 to TRBJ2-7; the match to TRBD1 covers 9 bases. Trimming removed 7 bases from V and 4 bases from J; junction bases left unmatched: 5. This CDR3 comprises 12 residues. CDR1 is SQVTM and CDR2 is ANQGSEA in the germline V gene. The DNA for the CDR3 is TGCAGCGCTGGGACAGGGAAGTACGAGCAGTACTTC. This codes for CSAGTGKYEQYF.

The chain carries TRBV12-3 or TRBV12-4 and TRBJ2-3; D might be TRBD2 (6 bases). This CDR3 has 17 amino acids. V lost 4 bases and J lost 2, with 19 bases in between. CDR3 in amino acids: CASSSPRGNLNTDTQYF. CDR3 DNA sequence: TGTGCCAGCAGTTCCCCTCGCGGGAATCTGAACACAGATACGCAGTATTTT.

The chain links TRBV15 to TRBJ1-4, with D possibly matching TRBD1 (5 bases). V lost 2 bases and J lost 4, with 5 bases in between. Germline V gives CDR1 LNHNV, CDR2 YYDKDF (reference sequence). This CDR3 is built from 13 residues. This chain's CDR3 is CATSRQGNEKLFF. The CDR3 bases are TGTGCCACCAGCAGACAGGGTAATGAAAAACTGTTTTTT.

This clonotype was detected only a few times. The gene calls are TRBV7-6 and TRBJ1-1, with 11 bases fitting TRBD1. Germline CDR1 SGHVS, CDR2 FNYEAQ. Germline trimming cut 7 bases from V and 7 bases from J; bases unmatched to any gene: 20. The CDR3 contains 18 residues. Here the CDR3 reads CASTPHPGTGGIYSEAFF. For the CDR3, the DNA is TGTGCCAGCACCCCCCATCCCGGGACAGGGGGTATTTATAGTGAAGCTTTCTTT.

This clonotype was counted only a few times. The J gene is TRBJ2-3, the V gene TRBV13; TRBD1 or TRBD2 may be the D gene (5 bases each). Germline assignment: CDR1 PRHDT and CDR2 FYEKMQ (reference sequence). Trimming took off 3 bases at V and 9 bases at J, with 19 bases between the two ends. This CDR3 is built from 15 residues. CDR3 sequence reads: CASSFALRGPRTQYF. The CDR3 DNA is TGTGCCAGCAGCTTCGCTCTTCGGGGCCCAAGGACGCAGTATTTT.

The chain joins TRBV12-5 to TRBJ2-1; possibly TRBD2 for D (6 bases). V gave up 1 base and J gave up 2 bases, with 24 bases separating them. The CDR3 is made up of 20 amino acids. Germline loops: CDR1 LGHNT, CDR2 FRNRAP. Written as DNA, the CDR3 is TGTGCTAGTGGTTTGGCCCCTATCCCCCTTGGGCGGGATCCCTACAATGAGCAGTTCTTC. Translating gives CASGLAPIPLGRDPYNEQFF.

In this sample, this clonotype turned up a few times. V is TRBV29-1 and J is TRBJ2-7; tentatively, D is TRBD1 (6 bases). With 7 bases removed from V and 2 bases from J, the gap between germline ends came to 12 bases. The CDR3 sequence is 12 residues long. Germline V gene lookup returns CDR1 SQVTM and CDR2 ANQGSEA. CDR3 coding DNA: TGCAGCGCGACAGGATCCACCTACGAGCAGTACTTC. It encodes CSATGSTYEQYF.

The genes are TRBV20-1 and TRBJ1-4, with 7 positions matching TRBD1. CDR1 is DFQATT and CDR2 is SNEGSKA in the germline V gene (reference sequence). This CDR3 spans 14 amino acids. The ends lost 5 bases at V and 8 bases at J; junction bases unmatched: 11. The CDR3 reads CSAPWRGRSEKLFF. The CDR3 DNA sequence: TGCAGTGCTCCCTGGAGGGGGCGGAGCGAAAAACTGTTTTTT.